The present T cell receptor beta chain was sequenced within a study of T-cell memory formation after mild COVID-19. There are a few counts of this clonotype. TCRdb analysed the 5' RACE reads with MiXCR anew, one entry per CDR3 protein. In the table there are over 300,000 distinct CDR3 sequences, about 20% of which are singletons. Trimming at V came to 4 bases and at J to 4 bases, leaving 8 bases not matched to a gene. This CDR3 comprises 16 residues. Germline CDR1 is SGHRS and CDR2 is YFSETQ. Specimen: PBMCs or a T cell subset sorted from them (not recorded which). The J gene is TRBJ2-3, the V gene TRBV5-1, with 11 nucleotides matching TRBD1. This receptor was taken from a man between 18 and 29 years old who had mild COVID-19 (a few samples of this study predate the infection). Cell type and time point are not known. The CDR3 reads CASSRVGQGGADTQYF. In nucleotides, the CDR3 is TGCGCCAGCAGCCGGGTGGGACAGGGGGGCGCAGATACGCAGTATTTT.